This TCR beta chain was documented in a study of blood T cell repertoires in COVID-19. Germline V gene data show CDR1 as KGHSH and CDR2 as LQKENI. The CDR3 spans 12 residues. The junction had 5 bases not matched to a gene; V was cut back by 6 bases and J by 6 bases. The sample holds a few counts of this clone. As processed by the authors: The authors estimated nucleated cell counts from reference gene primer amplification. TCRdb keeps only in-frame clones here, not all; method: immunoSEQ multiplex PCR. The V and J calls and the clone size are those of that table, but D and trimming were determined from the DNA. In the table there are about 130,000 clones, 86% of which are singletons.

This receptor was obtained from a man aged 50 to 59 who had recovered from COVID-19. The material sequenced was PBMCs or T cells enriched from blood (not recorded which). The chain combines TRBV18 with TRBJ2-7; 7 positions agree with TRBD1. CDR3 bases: TGTGCCAGCTCGACAGGGCTAGGCGAGCAGTACTTC. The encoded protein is CASSTGLGEQYF. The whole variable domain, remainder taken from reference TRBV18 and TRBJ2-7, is NAGVMQNPRHLVRRRGQEARLRCSPMKGHSHVYWYRQLPEEGLKFMVYLQKENIIDESGMPKERFSAEFPKEGPSILRIQQVVRGDSAAYFCASSTGLGEQYFGPGTRLTVT.